One and the same sample provided the 8 T cell receptor beta chains below, sequenced in a study of Ad26.COV2.S vaccination and SARS-CoV-2 variants. Assay: immunoSEQ multiplex PCR; the TCRdb copy retains only in-frame clones and omits some. Here the sample spans about 350,000 clones, about 89% being singletons. Treatment specified: roughly 19 received Ad26.COV2.S at low or high dose, single or two shots; about 5 received placebo; per-sample allocation not given. Samples were taken on day 63 after the first vaccine or placebo injection. Material: peripheral blood, obtained in a trial of Ad26.COV2.S vaccine versus placebo. The receptors originated from a person aged 18-60 years who received the Ad26.COV2.S COVID-19 vaccine or a placebo.

This rearrangement joins TRBV28 to TRBJ1-6; D remains unclear. The V and J ends lost 5 bases and 8 bases respectively, with 7 bases between them. Germline V gives CDR1 MDHEN, CDR2 SYDVKM. This CDR3 spans 12 amino acids. The CDR3 loop is CASSQEDSPLHF. CDR3 in DNA: TGTGCCAGCAGTCAAGAGGATTCACCCCTCCACTTT.

This clone was counted between two and nine times. V and J are TRBV5-1 and TRBJ2-1, with D unclear. This CDR3 has 13 residues. Trimming removed 2 bases from V and 7 bases from J, with 10 bases in between. The V gene's germline CDR1 is SGHRS and CDR2 YFSETQ. DNA of the CDR3: TGCGCCAGCAGCTTAGATCCCGGGAATGAGCAGTTCTTC. This encodes CASSLDPGNEQFF.

This clone turned up a few times. The CDR3 here is CASTHSGIETQYF. CDR3 DNA sequence: TGTGCCAGCACCCATAGCGGGATAGAGACCCAGTACTTC. V and J are TRBV7-8 and TRBJ2-5, with 8 bases that match TRBD2. Germline loops: CDR1 SGHVS, CDR2 FQNEAQ. The J segment lost 4 bases and the V segment lost 7 bases, leaving 5 bases of the junction unmatched. The CDR3 totals 13 residues.

The chain recombines TRBV5-1 with TRBJ1-1; possibly TRBD1 for D (6 bases). This CDR3 is 15 amino acids long. V gave up 0 bases and J gave up 3 bases, with 12 bases separating them. Per germline, CDR1 SGHRS and CDR2 YFSETQ. CDR3 sequence (DNA): TGCGCCAGCAGCTTGGAGGGGGGGCGCGACACTGAAGCTTTCTTT. Translating it yields CASSLEGGRDTEAFF.

This clone was seen once. The chain carries TRBV5-6 and TRBJ1-6; no reliable D call. This CDR3 comprises 17 residues. CDR1 and CDR2 from the germline V gene are SGHDT and YYEEEE. The ends were cut back, 3 bases at V and 5 bases at J, with 18 bases in the middle. This chain's CDR3 is CASSSLAFHGDNSPLHF. CDR3 nucleotide sequence: TGTGCCAGCAGCTCCTTAGCTTTTCATGGGGATAATTCACCCCTCCACTTT.

The chain carries TRBV2 and TRBJ2-1; TRBD2 is a possible D gene (6 bases). Germline CDR1 and CDR2: SNHLY and FYNNEI. The CDR3 is 14 amino acids. The V end lost 9 bases, the J end lost 0 bases, and 12 bases lay between the germline ends. The CDR3 sequence: CASRAGSSYNEQFF. CDR3 in DNA: TGTGCCAGTCGAGCGGGTAGCTCCTACAATGAGCAGTTCTTC. Combining the CDR3 with reference TRBV2 and TRBJ2-1 gives the whole variable domain EPEVTQTPSHQVTQMGQEVILRCVPISNHLYFYWYRQILGQKVEFLVSFYNNEISEKSEIFDDQFSVERPDGSNFTLKIRSTKLEDSAMYFCASRAGSSYNEQFFGPGTRLTVL.

The chain links TRBV6-6 to TRBJ2-7; D possibly corresponds to TRBD1 (6 bases). V was trimmed by 8 bases and J by 5 bases, leaving 16 bases between them. Germline-derived CDR1 and CDR2 are MNHNY and SVGAGI (reference sequence). CDR3 length equals 13 residues. The CDR3 reads CASHETGLNEQYF. CDR3 in DNA: TGTGCCAGCCACGAAACAGGGTTAAACGAGCAGTACTTC.

The table lists this clone with a count of one. V gene TRBV28 combines with J gene TRBJ2-7, with 8 positions matching TRBD1. Germline V gene sequence: CDR1 MDHEN, CDR2 SYDVKM. The CDR3 totals 15 residues. J gave up 2 bases and V 8 bases, and 11 bases lay outside the gene matches. This CDR3 reads CASSQQGGTAYEQYF. The CDR3 DNA reads TGTGCCAGCTCCCAACAGGGGGGAACCGCCTACGAGCAGTACTTC.